Shown below are 3 T cell receptor beta chains from a single sample sequenced in a study of T-cell reconstitution after alpha-beta-depleted transplantation in children. The TCRbeta library was prepared with unique molecular identifiers. TCRdb ran MiXCR on the PCR reads and lists one entry per CDR3 protein. Among about 92,000 distinct CDR3 sequences, 12% were seen once, and the ten largest hold about 15%. The sequences come from PBMCs from the stem cell graft donor, collected from the stem cell graft. These receptor sequences come from a human donor who donated a stem cell graft to a child with inherited bone marrow failure.

This clonotype showed up many times. The chain joins TRBV7-2 to TRBJ2-7; D unresolved. This CDR3 comprises 13 residues. Germline V gives CDR1 SGHTA, CDR2 FQGNSA. Trimming shortened V by 5 bases and J by 3 bases, and 11 bases separated the two germline ends. The CDR3 DNA follows: TGTGCCAGCAGCCCCCGGACGAACTACGAGCAGTACTTC. Protein product: CASSPRTNYEQYF.

This clonotype was counted a few times. This chain uses TRBV5-5 with TRBJ2-2; 9 bases match TRBD1. J gave up 4 bases and V 4 bases, and 5 bases lay outside the gene matches. Germline lookup yields CDR1 SGHKS and CDR2 YYEKEE (reference sequence). The CDR3 runs 15 residues. CDR3 sequence: CASSSRQGGTGELFF. The CDR3 nucleotides read TGTGCCAGCAGCAGTCGACAGGGGGGCACCGGGGAGCTGTTTTTT.

The gene calls are TRBV18 and TRBJ2-7, with a possible D match to TRBD2 (6 bases). Trimming shortened V by 3 bases and J by 4 bases, and 16 bases separated the two germline ends. From germline, CDR1 is KGHSH and CDR2 LQKENI. The CDR3 runs 15 residues. The CDR3 is CASSPRDGSRYEQYF. The CDR3 DNA is TGTGCCAGCTCACCGCGGGACGGAAGTCGTTACGAGCAGTACTTC.